This T cell receptor (beta chain) was obtained from a study of tumor T cells in aggressive B-cell lymphoma. The V gene's germline CDR1 is LGHNA and CDR2 YNFKEQ. The CDR3 is made up of 18 amino acids. With V trimmed by 4 bases and J by 7 bases, 16 bases remained unmatched. TCRdb's table, derived via immunoSEQ multiplex PCR, lists solely in-frame clones and lacks some. The sample has 1,500 to 2,000 clones; approximately 95% are singletons. The source material was tumor tissue. The source is an adult with diffuse large B cell lymphoma. The gene calls are TRBV4-2 and TRBJ1-4, with TRBD1 matching over 9 bases. DNA for the CDR3: TGTGCCAGCAGCCCCTCGGTAGGACTCGGGACAGGGCTTGAAAAACTGTTTTTT. Residues: CASSPSVGLGTGLEKLFF.